The clone carrying this TCR beta chain has a single count. Terminally differentiated effector memory CD45RA+ cells were excluded by CCR7 positive selection of CD45RO-negative cells. The data were obtained in a study of shared clonotypes between healthy human individuals. Sequencing used immunoSEQ multiplex PCR; TCRdb keeps in-frame clones, though not all of them. The sample includes about 2.1 million clones, around 93% of them seen just once. The sequencing sample was made of naive CD8+ T cells from PBMCs. The origin of this receptor is a man aged 18 to 35 in good health. Some clones in this sample may be carry-over from other donors' samples.

The CDR3 loop is CASRDEDKRQETQYF. The DNA for the CDR3 is TGTGCCAGCAGAGACGAGGACAAACGTCAAGAGACCCAGTACTTC. V is TRBV28 and J is TRBJ2-5, with a weak D call TRBD1 (5 bases). Germline CDR1 and CDR2: MDHEN and SYDVKM. V shed 6 bases and J shed 2 bases, with 16 bases lying between them. CDR3 length equals 15 residues.